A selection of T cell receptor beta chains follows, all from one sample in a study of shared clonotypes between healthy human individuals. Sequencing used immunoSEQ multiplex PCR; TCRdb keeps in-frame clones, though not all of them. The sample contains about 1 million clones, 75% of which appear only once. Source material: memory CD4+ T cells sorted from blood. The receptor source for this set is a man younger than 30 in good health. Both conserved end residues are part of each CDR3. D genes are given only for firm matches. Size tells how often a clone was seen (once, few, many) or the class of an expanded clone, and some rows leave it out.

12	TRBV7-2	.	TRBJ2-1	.	TGTGCCAGCAGCCCTACCTGGAATGAGCAGTTCTTC	CASSPTWNEQFF
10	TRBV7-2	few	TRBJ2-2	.	TGTGCCAGCAGCTTTGGGGAGCTGTTTTTT	CASSFGELFF
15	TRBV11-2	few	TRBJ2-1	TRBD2	TGTGCCAGCAGCTTCATAGCGGGAGGGCCAACTGAGCAGTTCTTC	CASSFIAGGPTEQFF
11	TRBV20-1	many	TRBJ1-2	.	TGCAGTGCTAGGGGAATCTATGGCTACACCTTC	CSARGIYGYTF
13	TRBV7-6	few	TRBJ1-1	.	TGTGCCAGCAGCCGGGCGGGGAGCACTGAAGCTTTCTTT	CASSRAGSTEAFF
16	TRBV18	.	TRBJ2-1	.	TGTGCCAGCTCACCCACGCTGGGCCTGTCCTACAATGAGCAGTTCTTC	CASSPTLGLSYNEQFF
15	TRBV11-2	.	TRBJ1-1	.	TGTGCCAGCAGCACGAGACTCGTTATGAACACTGAAGCTTTCTTT	CASSTRLVMNTEAFF
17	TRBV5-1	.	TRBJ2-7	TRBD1	TGCGCCAGCAGCTTGGTACTGAACCGGGACAGACTTGGCGAGCAGTACTTC	CASSLVLNRDRLGEQYF
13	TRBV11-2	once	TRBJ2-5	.	TGTGCCAGCAGCCAGAGGGGACGGGAGACCCAGTACTTC	CASSQRGRETQYF
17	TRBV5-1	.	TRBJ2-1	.	TGCGCCAGCAGCTTGGCTGAGGGGCCTAGCTCCTACAATGAGCAGTTCTTC	CASSLAEGPSSYNEQFF
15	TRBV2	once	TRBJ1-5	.	TGTGCCAGCAGTGCAGACACATTTAGCAATCAGCCCCAGCATTTT	CASSADTFSNQPQHF
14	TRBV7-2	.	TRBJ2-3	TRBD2	TGTGCCTCCGGGGAGAGAGCGGGAGCATATACGCAGTATTTT	CASGERAGAYTQYF
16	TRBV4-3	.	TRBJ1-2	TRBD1	TGCGCCAGCAGCCACCTTGGACAGGGGGGTAACTATGGCTACACCTTC	CASSHLGQGGNYGYTF
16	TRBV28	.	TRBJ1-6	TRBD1	TGTGCCAGCAGCCTCCCCCGACAGGGAAGGAATTCACCCCTCCACTTT	CASSLPRQGRNSPLHF
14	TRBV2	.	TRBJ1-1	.	TGTGCCAGCAGTGAGCAAAGGGGGTTGTTTGAAGCTTTCTTT	CASSEQRGLFEAFF
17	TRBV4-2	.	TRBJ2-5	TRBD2	TGTGCCAGCAGCTCTGGCAGACTAGCGGGGGAGCAAGAGACCCAGTACTTC	CASSSGRLAGEQETQYF
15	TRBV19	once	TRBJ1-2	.	TGTGCCAGTAGTATAGAGCCCATGGGGGCAGGTGGCTACACCTTC	CASSIEPMGAGGYTF
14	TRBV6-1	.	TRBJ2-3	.	TGTGCCAGCAGTAACCTGGCTAGCACAGATACGCAGTATTTT	CASSNLASTDTQYF
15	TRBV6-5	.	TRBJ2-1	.	TGTGCCAGCAGCGTTGATTGGGGTCTTTACAATGAGCAGTTCTTC	CASSVDWGLYNEQFF
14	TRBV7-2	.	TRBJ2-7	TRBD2	TGTGCCAGCAGCATTAGCGGGATCTCCTACGAGCAGTACTTC	CASSISGISYEQYF
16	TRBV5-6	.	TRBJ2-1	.	TGTGCCAGCAGTTTGCCGTCGTTGAGCTCCTACAATGAGCAGTTCTTC	CASSLPSLSSYNEQFF
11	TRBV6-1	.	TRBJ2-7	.	TGTGCCAGCAGTTATCACTACGAGCAGTACTTC	CASSYHYEQYF
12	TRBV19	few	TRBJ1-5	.	TGTGCCAGTAGTATCATAGGCAGCGTTCCGCATTTT	CASSIIGSVPHF
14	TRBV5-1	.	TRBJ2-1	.	TGCGCCAGCAGCTTGGGGGCCGTCCCCAATGAGCAGTTCTTC	CASSLGAVPNEQFF
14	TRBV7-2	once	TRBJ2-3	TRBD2	TGTGCCAGCAGCCCCGGACTAGCTTTAGATACGCAGTATTTT	CASSPGLALDTQYF
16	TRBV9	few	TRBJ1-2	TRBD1	TGTGCCAGCAGCGTAGCGGCCACAGGGGTGCAGGGTGGCTACACCTTC	CASSVAATGVQGGYTF
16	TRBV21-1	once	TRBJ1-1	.	TGTGCCAGCAGCAAAGAGAGGGGGCTTTCCGTTATTGAAGCTTTCTTT	CASSKERGLSVIEAFF
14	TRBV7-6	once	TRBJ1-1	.	TGTGCCAGCAGCTTAGGGGCGCGGGCCACTGAAGCTTTCTTT	CASSLGARATEAFF
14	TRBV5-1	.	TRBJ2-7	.	TGCGCCAGCAGCTTGGAGTGGGGTAACTACGAGCAGTACTTC	CASSLEWGNYEQYF
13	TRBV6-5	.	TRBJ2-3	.	TGTGCCAGCAGACGCGAAGTTCCAGATACGCAGTATTTT	CASRREVPDTQYF
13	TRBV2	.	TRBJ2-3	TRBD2	TGTGCCACTACGGGGGGGCTGGGAGATACGCAGTATTTT	CATTGGLGDTQYF
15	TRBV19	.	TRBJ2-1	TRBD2	TGTGCCAGTAGGACCATGACTAGCGGATACAATGAGCAGTTCTTC	CASRTMTSGYNEQFF
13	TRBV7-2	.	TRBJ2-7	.	TGTGCCAGCAGCAGGGACGGCCCCTACGAGCAGTACTTC	CASSRDGPYEQYF
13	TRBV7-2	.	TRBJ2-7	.	TGTGCCAGCAGCCTCGCTGAAGCCTACGAGCAGTACTTC	CASSLAEAYEQYF
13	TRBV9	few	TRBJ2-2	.	TGTGCCAGCAGCGTAGGCGGCACCGGGGAGCTGTTTTTT	CASSVGGTGELFF
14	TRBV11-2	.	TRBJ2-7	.	TGTGCCAGCAGCTTAGAACAGGGCGGCTATCAGCAGTACTTC	CASSLEQGGYQQYF
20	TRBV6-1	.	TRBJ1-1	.	TGTGCCAGCAGTGAATCTCTCCTAGTGGGGCGGAACAACAAATGGACTGAAGCTTTCTTT	CASSESLLVGRNNKWTEAFF
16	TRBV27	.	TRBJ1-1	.	TGTGCCAGCAGTTCGCGGCTATTTGACAGAAACCTTGAAGCTTTCTTT	CASSSRLFDRNLEAFF
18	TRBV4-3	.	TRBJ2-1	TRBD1	TGCGCCAGCAGCCAAGACCTATCCGGGACAGGCTCCTACAATGAGCAGTTCTTC	CASSQDLSGTGSYNEQFF
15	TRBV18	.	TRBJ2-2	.	TGTGCCAGCTCACCTTCCGACAGCTACACCGGGGAGCTGTTTTTT	CASSPSDSYTGELFF
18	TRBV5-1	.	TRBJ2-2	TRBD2	TGCGCCAGCAGCTTGGCCCCGGCTAGCGGGAGGGGAACCGGGGAGCTGTTTTTT	CASSLAPASGRGTGELFF
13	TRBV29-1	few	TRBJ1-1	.	TGCAGCGTTGAGAAAGGACAGTACACTGAAGCTTTCTTT	CSVEKGQYTEAFF
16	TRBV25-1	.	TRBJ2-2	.	TGTGCCAGCTCGGTTCGCACAGTCACGAACACCGGGGAGCTGTTTTTT	CASSVRTVTNTGELFF
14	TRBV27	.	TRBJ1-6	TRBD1	TGTGCCAGCAGGTTGGACAGGGGACATTCACCCCTCCACTTT	CASRLDRGHSPLHF
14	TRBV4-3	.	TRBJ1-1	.	TGCGCCAGCAGCCAAGTGGAGGGGCGGACTGAAGCTTTCTTT	CASSQVEGRTEAFF
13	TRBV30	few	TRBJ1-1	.	TGTGCCTGGAGTTCACAGGGATGGACTGAAGCTTTCTTT	CAWSSQGWTEAFF
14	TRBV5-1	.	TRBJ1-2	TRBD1	TGCGCCAGCAGCCGAGGGACAGGAAACTATGGCTACACCTTC	CASSRGTGNYGYTF
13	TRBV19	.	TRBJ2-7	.	TGTGCCAGTATTGGCGGGCCATCCTACGAGCAGTACTTC	CASIGGPSYEQYF
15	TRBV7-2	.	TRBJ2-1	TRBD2	TGTGCCAGCAGCTTAGGAGCGGGGGGGCCCAATGAGCAGTTCTTC	CASSLGAGGPNEQFF
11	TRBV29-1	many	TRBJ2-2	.	TGCAGCGTTGCTAACACCGGGGAGCTGTTTTTT	CSVANTGELFF
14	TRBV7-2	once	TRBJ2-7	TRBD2	TGTGCCAGCAGTCGCACCGCTAGCGGCTACGAGCAGTACTTC	CASSRTASGYEQYF
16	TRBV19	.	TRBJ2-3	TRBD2	TGTGCCAGTAGTGGCCCGCGACTAGCGGGCACAGATACGCAGTATTTT	CASSGPRLAGTDTQYF
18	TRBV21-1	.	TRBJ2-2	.	TGTGCCAGCAGTCACCTGAGGGGAGGCAGGGGAAGTACCGGGGAGCTGTTTTTT	CASSHLRGGRGSTGELFF
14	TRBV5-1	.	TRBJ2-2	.	TGCGCCAGCAGCTTGCAGGGCTCGACCGGGGAGCTGTTTTTT	CASSLQGSTGELFF
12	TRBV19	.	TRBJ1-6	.	TGTGCATCCCGGGACCCCGCCCGACCCCTCCACTTT	CASRDPARPLHF
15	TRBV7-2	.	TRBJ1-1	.	TGTGCCAGCAGCTTAAGGAGGGGGAAGAACACTGAAGCTTTCTTT	CASSLRRGKNTEAFF
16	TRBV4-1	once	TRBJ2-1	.	TGCGCCAGCAGCCAAGATTGGGGTGGCGTTTACAATGAGCAGTTCTTC	CASSQDWGGVYNEQFF